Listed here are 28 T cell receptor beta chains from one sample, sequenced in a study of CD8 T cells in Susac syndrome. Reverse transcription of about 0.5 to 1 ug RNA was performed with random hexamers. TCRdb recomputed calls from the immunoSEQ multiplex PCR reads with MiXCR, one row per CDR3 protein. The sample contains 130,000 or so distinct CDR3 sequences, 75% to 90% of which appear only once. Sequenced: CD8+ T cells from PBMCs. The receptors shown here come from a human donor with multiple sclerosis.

The chain's CDR3 is CASSLFWSYNSPLHF. The CDR3 DNA follows: TGTGCCAGCAGTTTATTCTGGTCCTATAATTCACCCCTCCACTTT. This chain connects TRBV28 to TRBJ1-6; D unclear. Trimming removed 1 base at V and 1 base at J, with 5 bases between. The CDR3 is 15 amino acids. The germline gives CDR1 MDHEN, CDR2 SYDVKM.

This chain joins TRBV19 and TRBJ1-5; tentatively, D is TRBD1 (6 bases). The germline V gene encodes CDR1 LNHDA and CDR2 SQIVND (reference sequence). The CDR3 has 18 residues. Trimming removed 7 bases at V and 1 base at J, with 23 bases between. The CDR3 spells CASTQVLQGVGSNQPQHF. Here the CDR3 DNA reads TGTGCCAGTACTCAAGTATTACAGGGTGTAGGAAGCAATCAGCCCCAGCATTTT.

The CDR3 sequence: CASSFLSGRPTDTQYF. CDR3 nucleotide sequence: TGTGCCAGCAGCTTCCTCTCAGGAAGGCCCACAGATACGCAGTATTTT. The chain combines TRBV5-5 with TRBJ2-3; D remains ambiguous. Trimming stripped 2 bases from V and 2 bases from J, with 15 bases between. Per germline, CDR1 SGHKS and CDR2 YYEKEE (reference sequence). The CDR3 sequence is 16 residues long.

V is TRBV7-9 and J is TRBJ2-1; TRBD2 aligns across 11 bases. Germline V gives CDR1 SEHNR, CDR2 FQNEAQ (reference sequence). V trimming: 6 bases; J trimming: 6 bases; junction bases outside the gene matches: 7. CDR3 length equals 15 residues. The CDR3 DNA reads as TGTGCCAGCAGACTGGGACTAGCGGACCTCAATGAGCAGTTCTTC. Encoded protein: CASRLGLADLNEQFF.

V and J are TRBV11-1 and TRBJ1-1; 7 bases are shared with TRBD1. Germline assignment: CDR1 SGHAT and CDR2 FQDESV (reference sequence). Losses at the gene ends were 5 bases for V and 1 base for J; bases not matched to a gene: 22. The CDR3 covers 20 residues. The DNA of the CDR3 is TGTGCCAGCAGCCACCGGGCGGGACAGACCAACTTTCGAGGGAACACTGAAGCTTTCTTT. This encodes CASSHRAGQTNFRGNTEAFF.

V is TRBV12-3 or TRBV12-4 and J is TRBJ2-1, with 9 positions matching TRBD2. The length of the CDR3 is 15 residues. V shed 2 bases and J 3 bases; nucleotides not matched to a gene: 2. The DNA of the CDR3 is TGTGCCAGCAGTTTAACAGCGGGAGGCTACAATGAGCAGTTCTTC. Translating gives CASSLTAGGYNEQFF.

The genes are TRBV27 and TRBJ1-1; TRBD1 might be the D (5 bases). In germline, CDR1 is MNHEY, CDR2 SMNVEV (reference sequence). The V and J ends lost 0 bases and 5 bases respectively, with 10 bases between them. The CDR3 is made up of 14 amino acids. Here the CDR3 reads CASSLSGDGTEAFF. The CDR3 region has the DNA TGTGCCAGCAGTTTATCGGGGGACGGGACTGAAGCTTTCTTT.

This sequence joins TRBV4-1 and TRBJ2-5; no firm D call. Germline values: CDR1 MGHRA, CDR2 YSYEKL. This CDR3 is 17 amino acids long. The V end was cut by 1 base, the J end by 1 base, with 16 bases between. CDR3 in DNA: TGCGCCAGCAGCCAAGGGTTTCCTAAACGGGTCCAAGAGACCCAGTACTTC. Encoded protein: CASSQGFPKRVQETQYF.

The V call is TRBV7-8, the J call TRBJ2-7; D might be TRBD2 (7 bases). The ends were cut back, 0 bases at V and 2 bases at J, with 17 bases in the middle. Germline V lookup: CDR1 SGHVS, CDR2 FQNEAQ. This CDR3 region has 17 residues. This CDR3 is CASSLALGGRKAYEQYV. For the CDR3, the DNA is TGTGCCAGCAGCTTAGCCCTGGGGGGGCGAAAAGCCTACGAGCAGTACGTC.

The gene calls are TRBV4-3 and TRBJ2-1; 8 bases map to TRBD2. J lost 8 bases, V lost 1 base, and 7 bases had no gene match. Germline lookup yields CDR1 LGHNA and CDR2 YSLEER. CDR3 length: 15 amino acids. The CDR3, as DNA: TGCGCCAGCAGCCAAGGGTACAGCGGGAGCTATGAGCAGTTCTTC. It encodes CASSQGYSGSYEQFF.

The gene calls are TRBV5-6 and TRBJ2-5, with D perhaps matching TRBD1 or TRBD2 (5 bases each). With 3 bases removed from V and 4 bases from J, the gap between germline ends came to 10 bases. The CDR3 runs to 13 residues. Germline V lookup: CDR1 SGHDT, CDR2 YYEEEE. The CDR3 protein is CASSSWGSETQYF. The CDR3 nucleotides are TGTGCCAGCAGCTCCTGGGGGTCAGAGACCCAGTACTTC.

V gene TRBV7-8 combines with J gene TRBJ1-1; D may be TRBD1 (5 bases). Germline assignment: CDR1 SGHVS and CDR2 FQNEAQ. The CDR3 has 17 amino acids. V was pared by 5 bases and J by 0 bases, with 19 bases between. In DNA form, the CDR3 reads TGTGCCAGCAGCCCAACGCTTCCGACAGCCATGAACACTGAAGCTTTCTTT. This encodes CASSPTLPTAMNTEAFF.

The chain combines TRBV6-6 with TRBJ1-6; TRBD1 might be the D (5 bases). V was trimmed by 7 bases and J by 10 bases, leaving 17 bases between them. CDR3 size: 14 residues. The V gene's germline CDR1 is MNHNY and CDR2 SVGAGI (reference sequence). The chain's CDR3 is CASMALWGTSPLHF. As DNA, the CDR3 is TGTGCCAGCATGGCTTTATGGGGGACGTCACCCCTCCACTTT.

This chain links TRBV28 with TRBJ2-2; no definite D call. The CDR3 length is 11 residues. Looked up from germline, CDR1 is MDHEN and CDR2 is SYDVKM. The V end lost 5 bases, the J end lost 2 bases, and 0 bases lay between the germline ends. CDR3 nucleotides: TGTGCCAGCAGTAACACCGGGGAGCTGTTTTTT. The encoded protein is CASSNTGELFF.

The CDR3 protein is CASSNHGLAGGFGTDTQYF. The CDR3 region has the DNA TGTGCCAGCAGCAATCACGGACTAGCGGGAGGGTTTGGCACAGATACGCAGTATTTT. The chain uses TRBV6-1 and TRBJ2-3; 15 nucleotides align to TRBD2. After removal of 6 bases from V and 1 base from J, the junction contained 11 bases not matched to a gene. The V gene's germline CDR1 is MNHNS and CDR2 SASEGT. This CDR3 is built from 19 residues.

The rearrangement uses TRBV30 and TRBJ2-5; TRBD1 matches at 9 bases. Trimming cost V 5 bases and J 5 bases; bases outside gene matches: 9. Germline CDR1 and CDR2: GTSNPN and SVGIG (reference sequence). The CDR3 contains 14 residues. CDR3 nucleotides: TGTGCCTGGCGGACAGGGGCTACGGGGGAGACCCAGTACTTC. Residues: CAWRTGATGETQYF.

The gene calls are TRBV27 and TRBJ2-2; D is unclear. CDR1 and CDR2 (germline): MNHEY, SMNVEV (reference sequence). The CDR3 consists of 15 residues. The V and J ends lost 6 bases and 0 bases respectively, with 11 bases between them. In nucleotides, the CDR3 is TGTGCCAGCAGGGGTGGAAGCGCGAACACCGGGGAGCTGTTTTTT. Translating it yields CASRGGSANTGELFF.

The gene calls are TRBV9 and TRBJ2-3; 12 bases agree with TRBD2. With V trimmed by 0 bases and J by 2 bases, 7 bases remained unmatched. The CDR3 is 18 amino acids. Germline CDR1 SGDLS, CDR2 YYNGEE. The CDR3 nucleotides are TGTGCCAGCAGCGTAGTGAGTCTAGCGGGGGGGCCCACAGATACGCAGTATTTT. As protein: CASSVVSLAGGPTDTQYF. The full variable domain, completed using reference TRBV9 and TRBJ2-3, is DSGVTQTPKHLITATGQRVTLRCSPRSGDLSVYWYQQSLDQGLQFLIQYYNGEERAKGNILERFSAQQFPDLHSELNLSSLELGDSALYFCASSVVSLAGGPTDTQYFGPGTRLTVL.

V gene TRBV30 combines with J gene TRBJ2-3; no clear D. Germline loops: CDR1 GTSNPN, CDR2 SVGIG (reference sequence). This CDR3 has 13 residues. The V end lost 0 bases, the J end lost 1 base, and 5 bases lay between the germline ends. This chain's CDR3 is CAWSVLGTDTQYF. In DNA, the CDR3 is TGTGCCTGGAGTGTCTTGGGCACAGATACGCAGTATTTT.

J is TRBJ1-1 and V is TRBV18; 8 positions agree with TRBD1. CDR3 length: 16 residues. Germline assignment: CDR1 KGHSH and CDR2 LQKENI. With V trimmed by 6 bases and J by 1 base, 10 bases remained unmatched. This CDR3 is CASSPNRGSKNTEAFF. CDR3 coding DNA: TGTGCCAGCTCGCCAAACAGGGGGTCAAAGAACACTGAAGCTTTCTTT.

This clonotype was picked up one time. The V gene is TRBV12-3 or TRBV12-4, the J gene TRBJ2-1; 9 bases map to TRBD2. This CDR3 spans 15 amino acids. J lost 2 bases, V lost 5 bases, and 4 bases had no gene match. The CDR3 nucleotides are TGTGCCAGCAGTCCCTCTAGCGGGGCCTACAATGAGCAGTTCTTC. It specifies CASSPSSGAYNEQFF.

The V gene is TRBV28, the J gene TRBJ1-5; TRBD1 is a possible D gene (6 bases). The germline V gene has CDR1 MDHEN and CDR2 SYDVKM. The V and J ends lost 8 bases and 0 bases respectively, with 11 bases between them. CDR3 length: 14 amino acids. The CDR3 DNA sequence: TGTGCCAGCCAGGGGCAGTATAGCAATCAGCCCCAGCATTTT. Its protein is CASQGQYSNQPQHF.

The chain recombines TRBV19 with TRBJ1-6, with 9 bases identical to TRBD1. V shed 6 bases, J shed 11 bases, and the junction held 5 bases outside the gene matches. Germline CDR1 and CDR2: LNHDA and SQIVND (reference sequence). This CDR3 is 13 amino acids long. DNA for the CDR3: TGTGCCAGTAGCCAGGGACAGGGAGCACCCCTCCACTTT. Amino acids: CASSQGQGAPLHF.

Here the CDR3 reads CASSFYQNTGELFF. The CDR3 region has the DNA TGTGCCAGCAGTTTTTATCAGAACACCGGGGAGCTGTTTTTT. The chain couples TRBV12-3 or TRBV12-4 to TRBJ2-2; D call uncertain. V was clipped by 3 bases and J by 1 base, with 6 bases between them. This CDR3 comprises 14 residues.

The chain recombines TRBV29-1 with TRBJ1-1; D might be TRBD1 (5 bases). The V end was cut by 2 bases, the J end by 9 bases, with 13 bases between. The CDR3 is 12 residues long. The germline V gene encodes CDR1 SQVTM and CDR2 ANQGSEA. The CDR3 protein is CSVEFGAAKAFF. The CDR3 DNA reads TGCAGCGTTGAATTCGGGGCAGCGAAAGCTTTCTTT.

CDR3 coding DNA: TGTGCCAGCAGCCAGATGGGGCTAGCGGGAGGTGGCGAGCAGTACGTC. Translated, it gives CASSQMGLAGGGEQYV. The J gene is TRBJ2-7, the V gene TRBV27, with 11 bases that match TRBD2. This CDR3 is built from 16 residues. Germline trimming cut 6 bases from V and 6 bases from J; bases unmatched to any gene: 13. Germline V gene data show CDR1 as MNHEY and CDR2 as SMNVEV (reference sequence).

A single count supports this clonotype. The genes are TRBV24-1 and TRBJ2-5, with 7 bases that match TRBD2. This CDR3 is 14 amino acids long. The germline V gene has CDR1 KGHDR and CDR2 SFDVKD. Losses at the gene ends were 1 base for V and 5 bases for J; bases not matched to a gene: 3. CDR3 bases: TGTGCCACCAGTGATTTAGTGGGGGGGGAGACCCAGTACTTC. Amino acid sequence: CATSDLVGGETQYF.

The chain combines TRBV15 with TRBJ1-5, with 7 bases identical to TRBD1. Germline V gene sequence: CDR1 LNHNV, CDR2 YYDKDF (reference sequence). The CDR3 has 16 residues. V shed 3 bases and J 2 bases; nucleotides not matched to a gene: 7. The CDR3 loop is CATSSGQVWGNQPQHF. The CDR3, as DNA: TGTGCCACCAGCAGTGGACAGGTTTGGGGCAATCAGCCCCAGCATTTT.